Given below is one T cell receptor (beta chain) in context. The sample is drawn from a study of shared clonotypes between healthy human individuals. Germline loops: CDR1 MDHEN, CDR2 SYDVKM. The CDR3 covers 14 residues. Unmatched junction bases numbered 7, after V lost 6 bases and J lost 4 bases. Only in-frame clones appear in the TCRdb table, and some are missing; sequencing was by immunoSEQ multiplex PCR. The sample includes about 2.4 million clones, approximately 93% of them seen just once. Input material: naive CD4+ T cells from PBMCs. The subset is: CD45RA+ positively selected. The chain recombines TRBV28 with TRBJ1-2, with TRBD1 identical over 8 bases. This sequence originates from a man aged 18 to 35 in good health. Some clones in this sample may be carry-over from other donors' samples. The DNA for the CDR3 is TGTGCCAGCAGGTTCGGAACAGGGGGCTATGGCTACACCTTC. This gives the protein CASRFGTGGYGYTF.